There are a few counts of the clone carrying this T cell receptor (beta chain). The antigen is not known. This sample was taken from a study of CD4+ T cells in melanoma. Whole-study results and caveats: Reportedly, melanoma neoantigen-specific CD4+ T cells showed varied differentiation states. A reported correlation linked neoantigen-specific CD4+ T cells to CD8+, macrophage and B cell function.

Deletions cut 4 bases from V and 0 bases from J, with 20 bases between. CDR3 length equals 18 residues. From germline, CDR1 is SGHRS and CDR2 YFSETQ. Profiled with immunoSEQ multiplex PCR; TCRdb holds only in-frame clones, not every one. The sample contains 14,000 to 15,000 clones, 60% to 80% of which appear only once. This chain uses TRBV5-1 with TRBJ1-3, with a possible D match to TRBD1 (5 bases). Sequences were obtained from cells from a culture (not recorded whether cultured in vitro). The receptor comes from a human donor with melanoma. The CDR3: CASSPLTKTASSGNTIYF. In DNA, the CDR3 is TGCGCCAGCAGCCCCCTTACCAAGACAGCGAGCTCTGGAAACACCATATATTTT.